This T cell receptor beta chain was found in a study of T cell repertoires in cytomegalovirus infection. In the study overall: Public TCR beta signature analysis indicated the presence of both CMV infection and matching HLA type.

Study-level findings and limits: Adding up the frequency of public TCR beta families identified people who carried CMV plus the relevant HLA.

The V end was cut by 4 bases, the J end by 4 bases, with 15 bases between. This CDR3 comprises 14 residues. In germline, CDR1 is SGHRS, CDR2 YFSETQ. TCRdb analysed the reads with MiXCR anew, one entry per CDR3 protein. Seen here are fewer than 300,000 distinct CDR3 sequences, roughly 24% observed once, and the top ten hold around 14%. This clonotype was found a few times. Its target is unknown. The clonotype originates from a human donor in good health (CMV status not recorded). Some clones in this sample may be carry-over from other donors' samples. The J gene is TRBJ2-7, the V gene TRBV5-1; D unclear. The sequenced sample was PBMCs. Written as DNA, the CDR3 is TGCGCCAGCAGCCGGCCGGACGGTGGTTACGAGCAGTACTTC. It is translated as CASSRPDGGYEQYF. Filled out from reference TRBV5-1 and TRBJ2-7, the complete variable domain reads KAGVTQTPRYLIKTRGQQVTLSCSPISGHRSVSWYQQTPGQGLQFLFEYFSETQRNKGNFPGRFSGRQFSNSRSEMNVSTLELGDSALYLCASSRPDGGYEQYFGPGTRLTVT.